Sequencing of this T cell receptor (beta chain) was carried out in a study of cytomegalovirus exposure and HLA in healthy donors. The CDR3 length is 15 residues. V trimming: 4 bases; J trimming: 3 bases; junction bases outside the gene matches: 2. Germline assignment: CDR1 SEHNR and CDR2 FQNEAQ (reference sequence). PCR amplification relied on 60 Vbeta primers (plus 13 Jbeta primers). The protocol was immunoSEQ multiplex PCR, while the TCRdb copy is restricted to in-frame clones and leaves out a portion. Of about 110,000 clones listed, 81% were seen once; the top ten hold over 2%. The sequenced sample was PBMCs. This receptor was identified in a woman aged 30 to 39 in good health and CMV-seronegative. V gene TRBV7-9 combines with J gene TRBJ2-3, with TRBD2 identical over 12 bases. DNA of the CDR3: TGTGCCAGCAGCTATCTAGCGGGAGGGACAGATACGCAGTATTTT. It translates to CASSYLAGGTDTQYF.